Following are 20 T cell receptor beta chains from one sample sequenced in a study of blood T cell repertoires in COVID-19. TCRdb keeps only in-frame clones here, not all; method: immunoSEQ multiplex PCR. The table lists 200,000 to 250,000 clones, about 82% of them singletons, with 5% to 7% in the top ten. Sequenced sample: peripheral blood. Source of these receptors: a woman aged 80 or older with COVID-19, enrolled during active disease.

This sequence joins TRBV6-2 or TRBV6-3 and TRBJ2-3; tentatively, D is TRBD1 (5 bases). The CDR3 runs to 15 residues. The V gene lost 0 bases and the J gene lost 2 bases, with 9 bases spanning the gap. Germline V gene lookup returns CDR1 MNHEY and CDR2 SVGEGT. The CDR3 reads CASSYSRQPTDTQYF. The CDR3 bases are TGTGCCAGCAGTTACTCGAGACAGCCCACAGATACGCAGTATTTT.

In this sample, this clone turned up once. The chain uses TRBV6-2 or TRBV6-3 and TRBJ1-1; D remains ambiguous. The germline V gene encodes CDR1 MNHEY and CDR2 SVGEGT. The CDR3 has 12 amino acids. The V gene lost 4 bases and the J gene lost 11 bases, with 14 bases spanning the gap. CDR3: CASSSLRVVAFF. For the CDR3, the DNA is TGTGCCAGCAGTTCCTTGCGGGTGGTGGCTTTCTTT.

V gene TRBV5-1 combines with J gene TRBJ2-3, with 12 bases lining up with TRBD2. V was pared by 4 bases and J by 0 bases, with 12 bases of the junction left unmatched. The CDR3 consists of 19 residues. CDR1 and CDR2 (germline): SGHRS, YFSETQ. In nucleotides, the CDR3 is TGCGCCAGCAGCCCGGTTCCGACTAGCGGGGGAACTAGCACAGATACGCAGTATTTT. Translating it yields CASSPVPTSGGTSTDTQYF.

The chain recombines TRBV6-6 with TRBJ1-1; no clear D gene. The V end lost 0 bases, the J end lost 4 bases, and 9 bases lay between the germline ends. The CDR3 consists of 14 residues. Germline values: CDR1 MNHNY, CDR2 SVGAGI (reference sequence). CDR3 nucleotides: TGTGCCAGCAGTTACTCGCGCGAAAGCACTGAAGCTTTCTTT. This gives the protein CASSYSRESTEAFF.

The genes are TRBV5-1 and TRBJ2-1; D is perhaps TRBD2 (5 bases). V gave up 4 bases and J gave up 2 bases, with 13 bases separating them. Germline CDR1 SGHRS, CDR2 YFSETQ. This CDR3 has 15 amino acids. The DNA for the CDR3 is TGCGCCAGCAGCCGAACCGAGGGCCCCTACAATGAGCAGTTCTTC. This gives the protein CASSRTEGPYNEQFF.

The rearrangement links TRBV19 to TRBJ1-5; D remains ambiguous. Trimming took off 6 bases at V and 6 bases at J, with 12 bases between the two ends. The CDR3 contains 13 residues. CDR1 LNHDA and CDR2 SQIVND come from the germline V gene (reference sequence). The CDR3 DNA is TGTGCCAGTAGGGGTCAAAGCGGTCAGCCCCAGCATTTT. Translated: CASRGQSGQPQHF.

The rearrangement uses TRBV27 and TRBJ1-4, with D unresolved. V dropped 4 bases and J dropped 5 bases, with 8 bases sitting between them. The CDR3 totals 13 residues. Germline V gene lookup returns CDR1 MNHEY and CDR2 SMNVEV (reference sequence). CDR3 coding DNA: TGTGCCAGCAGTTACATCGTCAATGAAAAACTGTTTTTT. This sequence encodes CASSYIVNEKLFF.

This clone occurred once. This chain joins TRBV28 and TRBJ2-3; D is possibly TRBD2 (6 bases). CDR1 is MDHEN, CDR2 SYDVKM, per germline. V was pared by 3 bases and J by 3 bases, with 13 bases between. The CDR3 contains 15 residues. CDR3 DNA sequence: TGTGCCAGCAGTTTCCGGCGGGGTGGAACAGATACGCAGTATTTT. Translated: CASSFRRGGTDTQYF.

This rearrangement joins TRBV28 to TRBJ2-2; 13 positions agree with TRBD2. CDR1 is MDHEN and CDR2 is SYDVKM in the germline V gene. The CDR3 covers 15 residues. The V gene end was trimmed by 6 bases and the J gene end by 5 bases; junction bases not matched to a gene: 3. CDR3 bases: TGTGCCAGCAGCTCGGGACTAGCGGGGACCGGGGAGCTGTTTTTT. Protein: CASSSGLAGTGELFF.

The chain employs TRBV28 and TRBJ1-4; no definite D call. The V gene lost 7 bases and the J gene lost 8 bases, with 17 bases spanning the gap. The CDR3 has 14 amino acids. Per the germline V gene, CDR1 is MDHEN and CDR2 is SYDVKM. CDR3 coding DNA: TGTGCCAGCAAATCCACTAGGGTGGGGGAAAAACTGTTTTTT. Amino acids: CASKSTRVGEKLFF.

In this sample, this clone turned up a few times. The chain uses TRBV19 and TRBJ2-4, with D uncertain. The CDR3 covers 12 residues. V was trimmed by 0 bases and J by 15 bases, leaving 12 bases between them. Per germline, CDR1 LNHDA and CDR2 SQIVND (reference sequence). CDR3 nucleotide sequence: TGTGCCAGTAGTATAGATACTTTGGTTTGGTACTTC. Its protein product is CASSIDTLVWYF.

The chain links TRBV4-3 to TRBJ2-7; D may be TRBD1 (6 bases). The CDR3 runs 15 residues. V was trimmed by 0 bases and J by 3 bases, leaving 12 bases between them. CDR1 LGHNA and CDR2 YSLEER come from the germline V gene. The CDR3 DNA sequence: TGCGCCAGCAGCCAAGATACAGGGCGAGACTACGAGCAGTACTTC. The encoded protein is CASSQDTGRDYEQYF.

The CDR3 is CASSKGTASSYEQYF. In DNA, the CDR3 is TGCGCCAGCAGTAAGGGGACAGCTAGCTCCTACGAGCAGTACTTC. The V and J genes are TRBV5-1 and TRBJ2-7, with TRBD1 identical over 7 bases. Germline CDR1 SGHRS, CDR2 YFSETQ. Trimming at V came to 5 bases and at J to 0 bases, leaving 8 bases not matched to a gene. This CDR3 spans 15 amino acids.

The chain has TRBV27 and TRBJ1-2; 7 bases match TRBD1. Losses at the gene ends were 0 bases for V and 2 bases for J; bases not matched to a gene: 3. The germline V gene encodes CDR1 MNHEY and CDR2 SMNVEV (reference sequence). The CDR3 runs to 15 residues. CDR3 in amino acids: CASSLSTTGNYGYTF. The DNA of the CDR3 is TGTGCCAGCAGTTTATCAACGACAGGGAACTATGGCTACACCTTC.

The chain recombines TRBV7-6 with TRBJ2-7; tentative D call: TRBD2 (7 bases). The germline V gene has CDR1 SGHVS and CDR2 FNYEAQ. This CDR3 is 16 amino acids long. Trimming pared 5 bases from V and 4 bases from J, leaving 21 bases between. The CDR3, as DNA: TGTGCCAGCAGCCCCGGGGAGGGGGATTTTGGGTACGAGCAGTACGTC. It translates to CASSPGEGDFGYEQYV.

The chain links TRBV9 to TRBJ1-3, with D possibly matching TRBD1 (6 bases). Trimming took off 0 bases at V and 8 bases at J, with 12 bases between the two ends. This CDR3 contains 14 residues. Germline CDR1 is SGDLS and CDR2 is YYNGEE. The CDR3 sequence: CASSVEDRGDTIYF. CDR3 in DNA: TGTGCCAGCAGCGTAGAGGACAGAGGGGACACCATATATTTT.

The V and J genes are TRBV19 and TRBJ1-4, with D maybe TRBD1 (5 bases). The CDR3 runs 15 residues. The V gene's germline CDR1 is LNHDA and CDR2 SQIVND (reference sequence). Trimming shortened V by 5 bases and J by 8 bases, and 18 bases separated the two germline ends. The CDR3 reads CASSPLQGRAEKLFF. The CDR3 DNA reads TGTGCCAGTAGTCCTCTCCAGGGAAGGGCGGAAAAACTGTTTTTT.

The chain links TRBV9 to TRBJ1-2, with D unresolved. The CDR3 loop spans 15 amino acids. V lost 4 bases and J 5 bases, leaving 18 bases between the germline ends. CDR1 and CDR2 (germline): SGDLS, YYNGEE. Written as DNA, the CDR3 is TGTGCCAGCAGCCCCGGTCGAGCCTCGGGGTATGGCTACACCTTC. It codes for CASSPGRASGYGYTF.

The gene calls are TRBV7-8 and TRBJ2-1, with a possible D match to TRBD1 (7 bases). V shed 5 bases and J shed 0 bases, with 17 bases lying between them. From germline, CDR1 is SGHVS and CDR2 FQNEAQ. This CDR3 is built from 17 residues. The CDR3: CASSPQGGASSYNEQFF. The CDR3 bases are TGTGCCAGCAGCCCCCAGGGGGGCGCGAGCTCCTACAATGAGCAGTTCTTC.

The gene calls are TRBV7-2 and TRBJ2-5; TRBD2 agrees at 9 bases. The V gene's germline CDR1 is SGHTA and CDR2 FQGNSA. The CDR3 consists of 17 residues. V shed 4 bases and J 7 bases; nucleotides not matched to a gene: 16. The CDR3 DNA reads TGTGCCAGCAGCTCTGCGTCCAGCGGGGGGTTTCGGGGGACCCAGTACTTC. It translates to CASSSASSGGFRGTQYF.